This T cell receptor beta chain emerged from a study of blood T cell repertoires in COVID-19. As handled by the study authors: The authors estimated nucleated cell counts from reference gene primer amplification. Libraries were prepared by immunoSEQ multiplex PCR; TCRdb keeps only in-frame clonotypes and omits some of them. The V and J calls and clone size come from that table; D and trimming were worked out from the DNA. The sample shows a few hundred thousand clones, about 86% of them seen only once. V shed 4 bases and J shed 6 bases, with 12 bases lying between them. Per the germline V gene, CDR1 is WNHNN and CDR2 is SYGVQD (reference sequence). The CDR3 sequence is 13 residues long. Participant reports of clinical history set cohort assignment.

This receptor was identified in a woman between 45 and 65 years old in a cohort exposed to, infected with or recovered from COVID-19 (not recorded which). The sequencing input was PBMCs or T cells enriched from blood (not recorded which). The chain links TRBV10-1 to TRBJ1-1; unclear D gene. CDR3 sequence (DNA): TGCGCCAGCAGTGGACACAAAGGCGCTGAAGCTTTCTTT. It translates to CASSGHKGAEAFF.